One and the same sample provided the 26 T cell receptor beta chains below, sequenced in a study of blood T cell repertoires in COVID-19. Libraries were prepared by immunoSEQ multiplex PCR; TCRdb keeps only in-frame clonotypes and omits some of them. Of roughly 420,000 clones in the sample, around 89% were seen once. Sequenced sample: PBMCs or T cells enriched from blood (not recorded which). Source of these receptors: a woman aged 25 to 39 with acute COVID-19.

In nucleotides, the CDR3 is TGTGCCAGCAGGCCCGGGACAGGGAAGTCCTACGAGCAGTACTTC. It is translated as CASRPGTGKSYEQYF. This chain joins TRBV5-6 and TRBJ2-7; 9 bases agree with TRBD1. Per the germline V gene, CDR1 is SGHDT and CDR2 is YYEEEE. Trimming removed 5 bases from V and 1 base from J; junction bases left unmatched: 7. The CDR3 has 15 amino acids.

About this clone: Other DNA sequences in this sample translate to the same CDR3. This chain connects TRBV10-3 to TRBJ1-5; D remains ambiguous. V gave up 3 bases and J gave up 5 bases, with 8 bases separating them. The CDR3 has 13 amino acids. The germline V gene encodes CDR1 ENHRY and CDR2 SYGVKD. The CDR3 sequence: CAISDRSYQPQHF. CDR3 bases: TGTGCCATCAGTGACAGGTCCTATCAGCCCCAGCATTTT.

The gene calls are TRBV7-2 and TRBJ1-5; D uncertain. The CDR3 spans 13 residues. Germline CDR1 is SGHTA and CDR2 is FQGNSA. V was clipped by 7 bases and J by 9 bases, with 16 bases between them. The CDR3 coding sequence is TGTGCCAGCAACTTTCGGGGTGGTCGGCCCCAGCATTTT. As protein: CASNFRGGRPQHF.

The CDR3 here is CASRKRGYKDEQFF. For the CDR3, the DNA is TGTGCCAGCAGAAAGCGAGGGTACAAAGATGAGCAGTTCTTC. The genes are TRBV7-8 and TRBJ2-1, with a weak D call TRBD2 (5 bases). This CDR3 contains 14 residues. Germline V gives CDR1 SGHVS, CDR2 FQNEAQ. V was shortened by 6 bases and J by 8 bases, with 17 bases between the two germline ends. Full variable domain (missing parts from reference TRBV7-8 and TRBJ2-1): GAGVSQSPRYKVAKRGQDVALRCDPISGHVSLFWYQQALGQGPEFLTYFQNEAQLDKSGLPSDRFFAERPEGSVSTLKIQRTQQEDSAVYLCASRKRGYKDEQFFGPGTRLTVL.

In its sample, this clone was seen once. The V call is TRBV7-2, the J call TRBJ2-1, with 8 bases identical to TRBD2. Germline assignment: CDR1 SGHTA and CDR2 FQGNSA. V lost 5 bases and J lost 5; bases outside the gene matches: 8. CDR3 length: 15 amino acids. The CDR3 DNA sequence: TGTGCCAGCAGCCCGGGGGGGGAGCGGCACAATGAGCAGTTCTTC. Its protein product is CASSPGGERHNEQFF.

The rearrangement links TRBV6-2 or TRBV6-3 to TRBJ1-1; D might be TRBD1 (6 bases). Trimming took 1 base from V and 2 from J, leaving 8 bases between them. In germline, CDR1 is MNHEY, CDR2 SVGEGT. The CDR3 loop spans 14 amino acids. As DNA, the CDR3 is TGTGCCAGCAGTTACTATGGGACAAACACTGAAGCTTTCTTT. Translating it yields CASSYYGTNTEAFF.

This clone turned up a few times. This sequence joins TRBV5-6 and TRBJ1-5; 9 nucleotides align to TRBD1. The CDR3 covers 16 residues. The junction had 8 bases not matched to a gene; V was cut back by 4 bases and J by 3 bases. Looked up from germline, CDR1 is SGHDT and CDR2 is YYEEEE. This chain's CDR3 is CASSRYDRGDNQPQHF. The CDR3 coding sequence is TGTGCCAGCAGCAGGTACGACAGGGGGGACAATCAGCCCCAGCATTTT.

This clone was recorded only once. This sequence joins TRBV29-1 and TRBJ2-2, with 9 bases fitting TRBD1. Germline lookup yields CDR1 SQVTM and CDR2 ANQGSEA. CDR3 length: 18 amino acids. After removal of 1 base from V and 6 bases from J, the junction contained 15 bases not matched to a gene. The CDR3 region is CSVEGRTGAPGRPGELFF. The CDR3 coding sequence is TGCAGCGTTGAAGGGCGGACAGGGGCTCCCGGTAGGCCCGGGGAGCTGTTTTTT.

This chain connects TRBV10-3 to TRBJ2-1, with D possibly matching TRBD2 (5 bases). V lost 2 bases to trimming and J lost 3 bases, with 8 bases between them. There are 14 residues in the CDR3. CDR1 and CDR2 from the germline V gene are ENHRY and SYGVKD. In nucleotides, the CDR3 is TGTGCCATCAGTGAGAATCGGGGCTACAATGAGCAGTTCTTC. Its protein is CAISENRGYNEQFF.

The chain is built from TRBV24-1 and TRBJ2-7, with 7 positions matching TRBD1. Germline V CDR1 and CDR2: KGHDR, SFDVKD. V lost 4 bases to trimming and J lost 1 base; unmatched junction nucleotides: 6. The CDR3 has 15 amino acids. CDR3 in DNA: TGTGCCACCAGTGACCCGGGACAGAAATCCTACGAGCAGTACTTC. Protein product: CATSDPGQKSYEQYF.

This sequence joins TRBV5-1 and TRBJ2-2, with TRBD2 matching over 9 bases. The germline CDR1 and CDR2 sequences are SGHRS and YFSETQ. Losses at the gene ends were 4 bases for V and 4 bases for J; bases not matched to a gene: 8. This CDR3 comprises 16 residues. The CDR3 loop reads CASSQSGTSSTGELFF. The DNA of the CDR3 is TGCGCCAGCAGCCAGTCCGGGACTAGCTCCACCGGGGAGCTGTTTTTT.

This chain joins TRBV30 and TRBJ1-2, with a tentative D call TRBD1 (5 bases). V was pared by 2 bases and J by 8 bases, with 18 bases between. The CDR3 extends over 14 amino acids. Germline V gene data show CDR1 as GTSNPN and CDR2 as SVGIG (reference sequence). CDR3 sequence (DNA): TGTGCCTGGAGTCCCGAGTCACGACAGAGGGGCTACACCTTC. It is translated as CAWSPESRQRGYTF. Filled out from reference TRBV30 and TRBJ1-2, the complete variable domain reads SQTIHQWPATLVQPVGSPLSLECTVEGTSNPNLYWYRQAAGRGLQLLFYSVGIGQISSEVPQNLSASRPQDRQFILSSKKLLLSDSGFYLCAWSPESRQRGYTFGSGTRLTVV.

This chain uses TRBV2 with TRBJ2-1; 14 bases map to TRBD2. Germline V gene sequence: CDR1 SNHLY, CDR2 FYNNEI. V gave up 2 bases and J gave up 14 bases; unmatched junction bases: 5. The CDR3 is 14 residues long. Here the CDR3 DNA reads TGTGCCAGCAGTGAACGACTAGCGGGGGGGCCGAAGTTCTTC. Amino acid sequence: CASSERLAGGPKFF. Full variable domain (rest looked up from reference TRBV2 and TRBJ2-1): EPEVTQTPSHQVTQMGQEVILRCVPISNHLYFYWYRQILGQKVEFLVSFYNNEISEKSEIFDDQFSVERPDGSNFTLKIRSTKLEDSAMYFCASSERLAGGPKFFGPGTRLTVL.

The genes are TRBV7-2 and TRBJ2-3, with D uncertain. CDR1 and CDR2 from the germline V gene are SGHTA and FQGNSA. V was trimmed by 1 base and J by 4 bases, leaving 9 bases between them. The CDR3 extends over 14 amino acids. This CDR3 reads CASSLDRLPDTQYF. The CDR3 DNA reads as TGTGCCAGCAGCTTAGACCGCCTACCAGATACGCAGTATTTT.

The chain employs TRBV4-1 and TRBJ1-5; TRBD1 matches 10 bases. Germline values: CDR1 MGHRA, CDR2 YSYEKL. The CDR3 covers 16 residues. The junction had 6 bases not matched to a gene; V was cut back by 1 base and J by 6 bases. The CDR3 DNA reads TGCGCCAGCAGCCAAGCGGGACAGGGGTGGGGTCAGCCCCAGCATTTT. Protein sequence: CASSQAGQGWGQPQHF.

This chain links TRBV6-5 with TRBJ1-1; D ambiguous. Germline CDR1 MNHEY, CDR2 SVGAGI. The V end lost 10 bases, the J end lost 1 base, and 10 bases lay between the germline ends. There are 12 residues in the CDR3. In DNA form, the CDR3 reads TGTGCCACCCTCCGTAAGAACACTGAAGCTTTCTTT. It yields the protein CATLRKNTEAFF.

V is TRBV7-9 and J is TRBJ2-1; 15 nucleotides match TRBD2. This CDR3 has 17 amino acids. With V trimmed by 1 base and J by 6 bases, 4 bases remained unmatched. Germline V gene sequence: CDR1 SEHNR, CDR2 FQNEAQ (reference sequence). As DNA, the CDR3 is TGTGCCAGCAGCTTAGGGACTAGCGGGGGGGCGAGCAATGAGCAGTTCTTC. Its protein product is CASSLGTSGGASNEQFF.

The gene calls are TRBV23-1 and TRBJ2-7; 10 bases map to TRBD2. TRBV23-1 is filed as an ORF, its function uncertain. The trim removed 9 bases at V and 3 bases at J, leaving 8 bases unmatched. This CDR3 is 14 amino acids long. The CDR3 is CARNRSGGVYEQYF. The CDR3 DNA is TGCGCCAGAAATAGGAGCGGGGGGGTCTACGAGCAGTACTTC.

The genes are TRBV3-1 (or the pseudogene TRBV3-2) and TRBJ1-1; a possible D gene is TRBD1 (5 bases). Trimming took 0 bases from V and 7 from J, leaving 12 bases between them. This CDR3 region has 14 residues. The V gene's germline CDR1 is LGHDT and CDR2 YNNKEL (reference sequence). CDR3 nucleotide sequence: TGTGCCAGCAGCCAAGATGAAGGGGCCGATGAAGCTTTCTTT. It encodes CASSQDEGADEAFF.

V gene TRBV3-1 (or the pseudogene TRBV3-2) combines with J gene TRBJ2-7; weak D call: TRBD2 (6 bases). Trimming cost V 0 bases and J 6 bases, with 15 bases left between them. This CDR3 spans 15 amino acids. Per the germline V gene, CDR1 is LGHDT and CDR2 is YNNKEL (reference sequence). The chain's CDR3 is CASSQECPGEAEQYF. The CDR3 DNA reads TGTGCCAGCAGCCAAGAGTGCCCCGGGGAGGCCGAGCAGTACTTC.

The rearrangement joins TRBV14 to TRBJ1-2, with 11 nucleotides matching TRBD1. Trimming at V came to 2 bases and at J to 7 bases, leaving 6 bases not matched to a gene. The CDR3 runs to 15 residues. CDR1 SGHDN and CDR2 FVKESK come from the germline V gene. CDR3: CASSQNGQGAVGYTF. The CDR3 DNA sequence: TGTGCCAGCAGCCAAAACGGACAGGGGGCGGTTGGCTACACCTTC.

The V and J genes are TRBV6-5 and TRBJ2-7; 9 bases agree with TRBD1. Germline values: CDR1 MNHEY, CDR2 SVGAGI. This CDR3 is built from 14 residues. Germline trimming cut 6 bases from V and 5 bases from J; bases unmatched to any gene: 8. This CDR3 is CASRRTGVHHEQYF. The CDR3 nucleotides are TGTGCCAGCAGAAGGACAGGGGTACACCACGAGCAGTACTTC.

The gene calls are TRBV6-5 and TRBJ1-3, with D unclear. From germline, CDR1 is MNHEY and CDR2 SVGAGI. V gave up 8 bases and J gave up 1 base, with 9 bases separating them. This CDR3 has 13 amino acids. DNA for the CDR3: TGTGCCAGCGCGAGAGGTTCTGGAAACACCATATATTTT. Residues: CASARGSGNTIYF.

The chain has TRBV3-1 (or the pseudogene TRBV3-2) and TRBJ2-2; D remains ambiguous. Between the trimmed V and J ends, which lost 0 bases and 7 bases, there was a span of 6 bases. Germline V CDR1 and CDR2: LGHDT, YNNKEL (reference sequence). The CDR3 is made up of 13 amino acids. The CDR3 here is CASSQELYGELFF. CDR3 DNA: TGTGCCAGCAGCCAAGAACTGTACGGGGAGCTGTTTTTT.

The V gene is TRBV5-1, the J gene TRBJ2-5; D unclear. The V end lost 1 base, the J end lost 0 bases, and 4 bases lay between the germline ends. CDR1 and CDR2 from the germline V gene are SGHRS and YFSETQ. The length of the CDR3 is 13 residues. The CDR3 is CASSLYNQETQYF. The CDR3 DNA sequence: TGCGCCAGCAGCTTGTATAACCAAGAGACCCAGTACTTC. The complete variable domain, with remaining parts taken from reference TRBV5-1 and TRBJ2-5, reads KAGVTQTPRYLIKTRGQQVTLSCSPISGHRSVSWYQQTPGQGLQFLFEYFSETQRNKGNFPGRFSGRQFSNSRSEMNVSTLELGDSALYLCASSLYNQETQYFGPGTRLLVL.

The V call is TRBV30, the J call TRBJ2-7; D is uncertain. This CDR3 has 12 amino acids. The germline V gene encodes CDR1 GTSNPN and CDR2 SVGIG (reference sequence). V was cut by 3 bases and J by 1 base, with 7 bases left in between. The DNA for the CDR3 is TGTGCCTGGAGGCACGGGTCCTACGAGCAGTACTTC. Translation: CAWRHGSYEQYF.